These 13 T cell receptor beta chains were all obtained from the same sample, sequenced in a study of PD-L1 blockade in urothelial cancer. Clones were read by immunoSEQ multiplex PCR, and TCRdb kept only the in-frame ones, dropping some. The table shows some 51,000 clones, with roughly 91% occurring only once. Stated time point: peripheral blood 6 weeks after treatment start. Sequenced here: PBMCs, sampled around atezolizumab (anti-PD-L1) treatment. All receptors come from a man in his 60s with urothelial cancer.

The rearrangement links TRBV28 to TRBJ2-2, with 8 bases fitting TRBD1. The CDR3 runs to 15 residues. V shed 7 bases and J 1 base; nucleotides not matched to a gene: 5. Germline CDR1 MDHEN, CDR2 SYDVKM. The CDR3 region has the DNA TGTGCCAGCAAAGCCGGGACAGGGAACACCGGGGAGCTGTTTTTT. This encodes CASKAGTGNTGELFF.

This chain joins TRBV28 and TRBJ2-5; TRBD1 aligns across 8 bases. From germline, CDR1 is MDHEN and CDR2 SYDVKM. There are 14 residues in the CDR3. The junction had 4 bases not matched to a gene; V was cut back by 5 bases and J by 2 bases. DNA for the CDR3: TGTGCCAGCAGTCAGGGACAGGATCAAGAGACCCAGTACTTC. This encodes CASSQGQDQETQYF.

V is TRBV5-1 and J is TRBJ1-6; tentatively, D is TRBD1 (6 bases). V was trimmed by 0 bases and J by 10 bases, leaving 14 bases between them. Germline lookup yields CDR1 SGHRS and CDR2 YFSETQ. The CDR3 has 15 amino acids. The chain's CDR3 is CASSLVQGQGSPLHF. The DNA of the CDR3 is TGCGCCAGCAGCTTGGTGCAGGGGCAGGGATCACCCCTCCACTTT.

The chain carries TRBV9 and TRBJ1-3; D is ambiguous. The germline V gene encodes CDR1 SGDLS and CDR2 YYNGEE. This CDR3 contains 15 residues. Trimming removed 0 bases at V and 0 bases at J, with 7 bases between. The CDR3 reads CASSVDSFSGNTIYF. For the CDR3, the DNA is TGTGCCAGCAGCGTAGACTCCTTCTCTGGAAACACCATATATTTT.

This clone is a singleton in its sample. The chain has TRBV6-5 and TRBJ2-7; D is perhaps TRBD2 (5 bases). This CDR3 has 14 amino acids. The V end lost 6 bases, the J end lost 5 bases, and 17 bases lay between the germline ends. CDR1 MNHEY and CDR2 SVGAGI come from the germline V gene. This chain's CDR3 is CASSQSQRANEQYF. As DNA, the CDR3 is TGTGCCAGCAGCCAATCACAGAGGGCCAACGAGCAGTACTTC.

The chain uses TRBV6-5 and TRBJ2-3, with D hard to call. CDR3 size: 13 residues. V gave up 5 bases and J gave up 6 bases, with 12 bases separating them. The germline V gene has CDR1 MNHEY and CDR2 SVGAGI. CDR3 coding DNA: TGTGCCAGCAGTAACCCCCCAGCGGATACGCAGTATTTT. Protein: CASSNPPADTQYF.

This clone was counted once. This chain links TRBV7-8 with TRBJ2-7, with 7 bases fitting TRBD1. CDR3 length: 15 amino acids. V lost 4 bases and J lost 3; bases outside the gene matches: 9. Germline V gene data show CDR1 as SGHVS and CDR2 as FQNEAQ. CDR3 loop: CASSWDDRDSYEQYF. CDR3 nucleotides: TGTGCCAGCAGCTGGGATGACAGGGATAGCTACGAGCAGTACTTC.

The chain carries TRBV27 and TRBJ1-4, with unresolved D. The CDR3 covers 15 residues. The V end was cut by 7 bases, the J end by 3 bases, with 15 bases between. The germline V gene has CDR1 MNHEY and CDR2 SMNVEV (reference sequence). CDR3 in amino acids: CASKIYLRSNEKLFF. DNA of the CDR3: TGTGCCAGCAAGATCTACTTAAGATCTAATGAAAAACTGTTTTTT.

CDR3 DNA sequence: TGTGCCAGCAGGGCAGCGGGGAACCAGTACAATGAGCAGTTCTTC. Residues: CASRAAGNQYNEQFF. The chain links TRBV6-6 to TRBJ2-1; TRBD2 agrees at 7 bases. The V gene end was trimmed by 6 bases and the J gene end by 4 bases; junction bases not matched to a gene: 9. The CDR3 consists of 15 residues. Per the germline V gene, CDR1 is MNHNY and CDR2 is SVGAGI (reference sequence).

CDR3 in amino acids: CASSLEEAVSTGELFF. The CDR3 DNA follows: TGCGCCAGCAGCTTGGAGGAGGCAGTTAGCACCGGGGAGCTGTTTTTT. This sequence joins TRBV5-1 and TRBJ2-2, with D maybe TRBD2 (5 bases). There are 16 residues in the CDR3. Trimming removed 0 bases at V and 4 bases at J, with 13 bases between. CDR1 is SGHRS and CDR2 is YFSETQ in the germline V gene.

This sequence joins TRBV4-1 and TRBJ1-5, with D possibly matching TRBD1 (6 bases). Germline lookup yields CDR1 MGHRA and CDR2 YSYEKL. CDR3 length equals 16 residues. V lost 4 bases, J lost 1 base, and 14 bases lay in between. CDR3 sequence: CASSRGITGSNQPQHF. The CDR3 coding sequence is TGCGCCAGCAGCCGGGGTATTACAGGGAGCAATCAGCCCCAGCATTTT.

This clone has just a few counts. V usage is TRBV28 and J usage is TRBJ1-1; D ambiguous. Trimming left V 7 bases short and J 0 bases short, with 9 bases between. From germline, CDR1 is MDHEN and CDR2 SYDVKM. The CDR3 contains 13 residues. The CDR3 sequence: CASNSPLNTEAFF. CDR3 DNA: TGTGCCAGCAATTCCCCGTTGAACACTGAAGCTTTCTTT. Filled out from reference TRBV28 and TRBJ1-1, the complete variable domain reads DVKVTQSSRYLVKRTGEKVFLECVQDMDHENMFWYRQDPGLGLRLIYFSYDVKMKEKGDIPEGYSVSREKKERFSLILESASTNQTSMYLCASNSPLNTEAFFGQGTRLTVV.

The chain has TRBV15 and TRBJ2-3, with 9 bases matching TRBD1. Germline V gene sequence: CDR1 LNHNV, CDR2 YYDKDF (reference sequence). V lost 3 bases to trimming and J lost 3 bases; unmatched junction nucleotides: 4. This CDR3 is built from 15 residues. The CDR3 nucleotides read TGTGCCACCAGCAGGACAGGGGGTGGGACAGATACGCAGTATTTT. Its protein is CATSRTGGGTDTQYF.